This T cell receptor (beta chain) comes out of a study of cytomegalovirus exposure and HLA in healthy donors (dated by TCRdb to the late 2010s). A note on the overall study: According to a later analysis, the 120 or so validation repertoires were produced on the same platform as the approximately 690 repertoires of the first cohort. Besides the first cohort of roughly 640 subjects, a separate validation cohort made up of 120 different subjects was used. To predict cytomegalovirus infection status, the study brought together high-throughput TCR immunosequencing, statistical association of individual TCRs with disease status, and machine learning. The study aimed to test whether cataloging public T cell receptors could reveal signatures of past pathogen exposure. The paper as a whole reports these results and caveats: The classifier was reported to diagnose cytomegalovirus status with high specificity and sensitivity in both the original and validation cohorts. It was suggested by the authors that the approach could potentially be generalized to other disease states and immunological phenotypes. While some public TCRs were present in many individuals, most TCR sequences turned up only very rarely across donors. A later analysis found that TCRs clustered in the first cohort also tended to co-occur in the 110 or so validation repertoires, with 94% of cluster scores above 0. In vitro tests confirmed that a few of the cytomegalovirus-associated TCR beta chains recognize cytomegalovirus antigens. A later analysis lacked HLA typing for the validation cohort, so it scored co-occurrence in that cohort across all 120 repertoires. In the study, some 160 TCR beta chains were listed as associated with cytomegalovirus.

The donors belonged to the validation cohort of about 120 subjects, which was separate from the 666-subject first cohort. About this clone: No antigen is known for it. Base qualities are not provided; no much larger clone lies one nucleotide away.

Preparation of the library involved the immunoSEQ multiplex PCR assay. Concerning the study's data processing: A statistical classification framework was built for diagnosing cytomegalovirus status from the catalog of TCR beta chain sequences. The table was pulled from immuneACCESS by TCRdb, which kept in-frame rearrangements only. Such tables lose some clones; where checked, under half of the loss comes from unresolved V genes, and the rest has no known cause. V and J calls and clone size are given by that table; D and trimming were obtained from the DNA. Across this sample there are 250,000 to 400,000 clones, with 88% seen only once. The top ten hold more than 0.95% of the sample. V is pared back by 0 bases and J by 4 bases, with 9 bases lying between the germline termini. CDR1 and CDR2 are drawn from the germline V gene: MNHEY, SVGAGI. Its CDR3 holds 14 amino acids, cysteine through phenylalanine. Kept here is only the CDR3 DNA, which spans 42 bases and is read in frame from base 1.

The sample comprised PBMCs. This sequence uses TRBV6-5 and TRBJ1-2; TRBD1 might be the D gene, on 5 matching bases. The sequence was collected from a man aged 30 to 39 in good health and CMV-seronegative. Here the CDR3 is given as CASSYSRGVYGYTF. The DNA sequence is given as TGTGCCAGCAGTTACTCCCGGGGGGTCTATGGCTACACCTTC.